The rows below give T cell receptor beta chains drawn from one sample of a study of regulatory T cells in long-lasting Graves disease. TCRdb ran MiXCR on the multiplex PCR reads and lists one entry per CDR3 protein. The sample holds under 450,000 distinct CDR3 sequences, 12% seen once. The same specimen was also included in a second study, on T cells in Graves' hyperthyroidism and ophthalmopathy.

Source: peripheral blood mononuclear cells (PBMCs), taken at new diagnosis, from a patient treated with antithyroid drugs. These receptors all stem from a young woman with Graves disease. The CDR3 runs from the conserved cysteine through the conserved F or W. D genes are given only for firm matches. The size entry is marked missing in some rows and otherwise reads once, few, many or a size class.

>many|TRBV6-1|TRBD1|15
CASRSGTGPKETQYF
>many|TRBV28|.|17
CASSLSPGGKVTYEQYF
>many|TRBV5-6|.|15
CASSLIQAMNTEAFF
>.|TRBV12-3/TRBV12-4|.|14
CASSLDPVSTEAFF
>many|TRBV7-2|TRBD2|18
CASSHPYPRLAVTDTQYF
>.|TRBV20-1|TRBD1|21
CSARGGLETGKPGQRSNEQLF
>few|TRBV20-1|TRBD1|15
CSARGPGQGTETQYF
>many|TRBV29-1|TRBD2|12
CSVREDTDTQYF
>many|TRBV7-2|TRBD1|17
CASSSNLSGTGGYGYTF
>many|TRBV6-2/TRBV6-3|.|14
CASSYSDSLDEQYF
>many|TRBV7-9|.|16
CASSLQDSGVHYGYTF
>many|TRBV28|.|14
CASSGPSYNSPLHF
>.|TRBV15|TRBD2|14
CATSTRMGGRLLVF
>many|TRBV5-1|.|13
CASSPDRDQPQHF